The 23 T cell receptor beta chains reported below all come from one sample, sequenced in a study of T cells expressing NK-cell markers. For each CDR3 protein, TCRdb gives one entry from its re-call of the 5' RACE reads, without DNA. The table for this sample gives roughly 350,000 distinct CDR3 sequences. The specimen sequenced was blood T cells: a sorted CD56 or NKG2C T cell subset, CD4+ or CD8+ T cells, or bulk PBMC T cells (not recorded which). The source is a man aged 18 to 69 in good health.

CDR3: CASSYSDGGFYEQYF. The chain combines TRBV6-2 or TRBV6-3 with TRBJ2-7. CDR3 length: 15 residues. Germline V lookup: CDR1 MNHEY, CDR2 SVGEGT.

The chain links TRBV12-3 or TRBV12-4 to TRBJ1-2. The length of the CDR3 is 14 residues. This CDR3 reads CASSFGQSTYGYTF.

This chain links TRBV19 with TRBJ1-2. Germline V lookup: CDR1 LNHDA, CDR2 SQIVND (reference sequence). The CDR3 totals 12 residues. CDR3 sequence: CASNKGLTGYTF.

The V gene is TRBV6-4, the J gene TRBJ2-5; lacking DNA, the TRBD1 call made by TCRdb goes unchecked. In germline, CDR1 is MRHNA, CDR2 SNTAGT. CDR3 length: 15 amino acids. CDR3 sequence reads: CASSETGARRETQYF.

V is TRBV12-3 or TRBV12-4 and J is TRBJ1-5; TCRdb calls TRBD1, which cannot be checked without DNA. The CDR3 totals 14 residues. The CDR3 sequence: CASSPRTDRQPQHF.

The V call is TRBV11-3, the J call TRBJ1-1. The CDR3 spans 17 residues. Germline V lookup: CDR1 SGHNT, CDR2 YENEEA. CDR3 sequence reads: CASSLEAVRQLNTEAFF.

The chain couples TRBV20-1 to TRBJ2-3. CDR1 and CDR2 from the germline V gene are DFQATT and SNEGSKA (reference sequence). The length of the CDR3 is 11 residues. CDR3 sequence: CSELRSDTQYF.

V usage is TRBV6-6 and J usage is TRBJ1-1. Germline CDR1 and CDR2: MNHNY and SVGAGI (reference sequence). This CDR3 spans 11 amino acids. Here the CDR3 reads CASYLNTEAFF.

This chain connects TRBV3-1 to TRBJ2-3. Germline V gene lookup returns CDR1 LGHDT and CDR2 YNNKEL (reference sequence). CDR3 size: 15 residues. The CDR3 loop reads CASSLGRQNTDTQYF.

The genes are TRBV6-1 and TRBJ2-3; TCRdb names TRBD2, which stays unverified in the absence of DNA. Germline V lookup: CDR1 MNHNS, CDR2 SASEGT. The CDR3 runs to 16 residues. The CDR3 spells CASSDLPRGGRNTQYF.

This chain joins TRBV9 and TRBJ2-3; TCRdb gives TRBD1 as the D gene, but with no DNA this cannot be confirmed. In germline, CDR1 is SGDLS, CDR2 YYNGEE. The CDR3 runs to 15 residues. This chain's CDR3 is CASSQYRGLADTQYF.

This chain joins TRBV12-3 or TRBV12-4 and TRBJ2-3; the D call from TCRdb, TRBD2, cannot be confirmed without DNA. CDR3 length: 17 residues. CDR3: CASRSAGGGPSTDTQYF.

The genes are TRBV29-1 and TRBJ1-2; TCRdb's assignment of TRBD1 cannot be checked, as there is no DNA. The CDR3 loop spans 13 amino acids. Germline V gives CDR1 SQVTM, CDR2 ANQGSEA. The CDR3 sequence is CSVEGGARRGYTF.

This chain uses TRBV5-1 with TRBJ1-4; there is no DNA to check the TCRdb D call of TRBD1. The length of the CDR3 is 15 residues. Germline V gene sequence: CDR1 SGHRS, CDR2 YFSETQ. The CDR3 here is CASSFQGIVGEKLFF.

The chain carries TRBV11-2 and TRBJ2-1; TCRdb picks TRBD1, but there is no DNA to check that call. Germline CDR1 reads SGHAT; CDR2 reads FQNNGV. The CDR3 loop spans 12 amino acids. The CDR3: CASSHTGGGSLF.

The chain couples TRBV7-7 to TRBJ2-2; TCRdb picks TRBD2, but there is no DNA to check that call. Germline V lookup: CDR1 SSHAT, CDR2 FNYEAQ (reference sequence). The CDR3 covers 17 residues. This chain's CDR3 is CASSLTSGAANTGELFF.

The V and J genes are TRBV6-2 or TRBV6-3 and TRBJ2-7; the D call from TCRdb, TRBD1, cannot be confirmed without DNA. CDR1 and CDR2 (germline): MNHEY, SVGEGT. This CDR3 is built from 15 residues. CDR3 sequence reads: CASSYAMAGHNEQYF.

V gene TRBV18 combines with J gene TRBJ2-3; the TRBD2 assignment by TCRdb is unverifiable without DNA. The CDR3 spans 14 residues. CDR1 is KGHSH and CDR2 is LQKENI in the germline V gene. The CDR3: CASRVGGDTDTQYF.

The rearrangement links TRBV12-3 or TRBV12-4 to TRBJ1-2. This CDR3 contains 15 residues. The CDR3 here is CASSPRLLPNYGYTF.

J is TRBJ2-3 and V is TRBV12-3 or TRBV12-4; TCRdb picks TRBD1, but there is no DNA to check that call. The CDR3 contains 15 residues. The CDR3 loop reads CASSLGGGTTDTQYF.

V and J are TRBV6-1 and TRBJ2-2; the D call of TRBD1 rests on TCRdb alone, since no DNA is present to check it. Germline-derived CDR1 and CDR2 are MNHNS and SASEGT. This CDR3 contains 13 residues. This CDR3 reads CASSGTRTGELFF.

V and J are TRBV10-2 and TRBJ2-7; the D call of TRBD1 rests on TCRdb alone, since no DNA is present to check it. The CDR3 loop spans 14 amino acids. Germline assignment: CDR1 WSHSY and CDR2 SAAADI. The CDR3 loop reads CASSERRGPYEQYF.

The chain combines TRBV6-6 with TRBJ2-4; TCRdb outputs TRBD1, but without DNA this stays unchecked. Germline CDR1 and CDR2: MNHNY and SVGAGI (reference sequence). This CDR3 spans 13 amino acids. The CDR3 region is CASSYSGQNIQYF.